This TCR beta chain emerged from a study of blood T cell repertoires in COVID-19. Some clones are missing from TCRdb's copy, which holds only in-frame ones; the method was immunoSEQ multiplex PCR. Of around 160,000 clones in the sample, roughly 90% were seen once. The CDR3 covers 16 residues. Germline loops: CDR1 SGHTA, CDR2 FQGNSA. Unmatched junction bases numbered 7, after V lost 5 bases and J lost 9 bases. V gene TRBV7-2 combines with J gene TRBJ2-1; 16 bases line up with TRBD2. This TCR came from a man in his 60s with acute or convalescent COVID-19. The specimen was peripheral blood. CDR3 coding DNA: TGTGCCAGCAGCCCTCGGGGACTAGCGGGGGGGCCTGAGCAGTTCTTC. This gives the protein CASSPRGLAGGPEQFF.